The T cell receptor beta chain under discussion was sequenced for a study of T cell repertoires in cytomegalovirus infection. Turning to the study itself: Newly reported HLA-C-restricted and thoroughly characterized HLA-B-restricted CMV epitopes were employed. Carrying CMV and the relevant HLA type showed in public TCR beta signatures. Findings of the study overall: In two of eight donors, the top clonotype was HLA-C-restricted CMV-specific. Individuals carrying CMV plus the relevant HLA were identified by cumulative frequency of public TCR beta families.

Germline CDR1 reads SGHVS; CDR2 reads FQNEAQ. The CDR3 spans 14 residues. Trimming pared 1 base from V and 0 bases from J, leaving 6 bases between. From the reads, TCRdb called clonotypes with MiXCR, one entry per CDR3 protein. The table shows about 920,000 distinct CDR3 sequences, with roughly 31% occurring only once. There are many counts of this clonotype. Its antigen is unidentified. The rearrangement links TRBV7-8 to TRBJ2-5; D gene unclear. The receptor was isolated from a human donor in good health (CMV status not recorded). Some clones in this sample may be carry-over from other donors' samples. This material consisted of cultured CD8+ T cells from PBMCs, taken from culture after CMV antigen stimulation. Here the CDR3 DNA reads TGTGCCAGCAGCTTAGTGCAGGACCAAGAGACCCAGTACTTC. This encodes CASSLVQDQETQYF.